A selection of T cell receptor beta chains follows, all from one sample in a study of cytomegalovirus exposure and HLA in healthy donors. The data were produced by immunoSEQ multiplex PCR, yet TCRdb's version contains in-frame clones alone and is incomplete. The sample includes approximately 130,000 clones, around 75% of them seen just once. What was sequenced was PBMCs. Source of these receptors: a young man in good health and CMV-seronegative. CDR3s include the opening cysteine and the closing phenylalanine or tryptophan. D genes are given only for firm matches. Clone size appears in some rows only: once, few, many, or a class for an expanded clone.

NA	TRBV27	TRBD1	TRBJ1-1	CASSLSGQGVTEAFF	TGTGCCAGCAGTTTATCGGGACAGGGGGTTACTGAAGCTTTCTTT
NA	TRBV5-1	TRBD2	TRBJ2-3	CASSTGLAGSSTDTQYF	TGCGCCAGCAGCACGGGACTAGCGGGGTCTAGCACAGATACGCAGTATTTT
NA	TRBV5-1	TRBD1	TRBJ2-2	CASSVGQGFRELFF	TGCGCCAGCAGCGTGGGACAGGGTTTTCGGGAGCTGTTTTTT
NA	TRBV30	NA	TRBJ1-1	CAWSVPGSATEAFF	TGTGCCTGGAGTGTACCGGGATCGGCCACTGAAGCTTTCTTT
NA	TRBV9	TRBD1	TRBJ2-7	CASSVDGTGNYEQYF	TGTGCCAGCAGCGTAGATGGGACAGGGAACTACGAGCAGTACTTC
NA	TRBV18	TRBD1	TRBJ2-7	CASSLTLPGQGNEQYF	TGTGCCAGCTCACTAACCCTTCCGGGACAGGGGAACGAGCAGTACTTC
NA	TRBV28	TRBD1	TRBJ1-1	CASSSGQGLGTEAFF	TGTGCCAGCAGTTCGGGACAGGGTTTGGGCACTGAAGCTTTCTTT
few	TRBV4-3	TRBD1	TRBJ2-7	CASSQDWGTGYEQYF	TGCGCCAGCAGCCAAGATTGGGGGACAGGCTACGAGCAGTACTTC
NA	TRBV5-5	TRBD2	TRBJ2-2	CASSPGTSGRAGTGELFF	TGTGCCAGCAGCCCAGGGACTAGCGGGAGGGCCGGCACCGGGGAGCTGTTTTTT
once	TRBV4-2	TRBD2	TRBJ2-2	CASSQDPSGGPRGELFF	TGTGCCAGCAGCCAAGATCCTTCGGGAGGGCCGAGGGGGGAGCTGTTTTTT
NA	TRBV9	NA	TRBJ2-5	CASSDTDSNGLETQYF	TGTGCCAGCAGCGACACGGACAGTAACGGCCTGGAGACCCAGTACTTC
NA	TRBV29-1	NA	TRBJ2-1	CSVRTSGNEQFF	TGCAGCGTTCGGACCAGCGGGAATGAGCAGTTCTTC
NA	TRBV28	NA	TRBJ1-1	CASSPLSGRSTEAFF	TGTGCCAGCAGTCCCCTCAGCGGGAGGAGCACTGAAGCTTTCTTT
NA	TRBV19	TRBD1	TRBJ1-5	CASRSDRGQIQPQHF	TGTGCCAGTAGATCGGACAGGGGGCAGATTCAGCCCCAGCATTTT
NA	TRBV27	NA	TRBJ2-7	CASSLVGSSYEQYF	TGTGCCAGCAGTTTAGTCGGGAGCTCCTACGAGCAGTACTTC
NA	TRBV30	NA	TRBJ1-2	CAWTTGISNYGYTF	TGTGCCTGGACCACGGGGATATCTAACTATGGCTACACCTTC
few	TRBV6-6	NA	TRBJ2-7	CASSPREIGVYEQYF	TGTGCCAGCAGCCCGAGGGAAATCGGCGTCTACGAGCAGTACTTC
NA	TRBV2	TRBD1	TRBJ2-5	CASRGDRGEETQYF	TGTGCCAGCAGGGGGGACAGGGGAGAGGAGACCCAGTACTTC
NA	TRBV4-1	NA	TRBJ2-5	CASSQGHNQETQYF	TGCGCCAGCAGCCAAGGGCACAACCAAGAGACCCAGTACTTC
few	TRBV2	TRBD1	TRBJ1-5	CAGKDRAGQPQHF	TGTGCCGGCAAAGACAGGGCCGGTCAGCCCCAGCATTTT
NA	TRBV28	TRBD2	TRBJ2-1	CASSELSGSSYNEQFF	TGTGCCAGCAGTGAACTAAGCGGGAGCTCCTACAATGAGCAGTTCTTC
NA	TRBV5-6	NA	TRBJ1-2	CASSFGGMDGYTF	TGTGCCAGCAGCTTTGGGGGGATGGATGGCTACACCTTC
NA	TRBV5-4	NA	TRBJ1-2	CASTGGFGYTF	TGTGCCAGCACCGGGGGGTTTGGCTACACCTTC
NA	TRBV4-1	TRBD1	TRBJ1-1	CASSPTGAFTEAFF	TGCGCCAGCAGCCCGACAGGGGCTTTCACTGAAGCTTTCTTT
NA	TRBV12-1	NA	TRBJ2-7	CARRPNSGRINLRNEQYF	TGTGCCAGACGACCAAATAGCGGGAGGATCAATTTAAGGAACGAGCAGTACTTC
NA	TRBV2	TRBD1	TRBJ1-2	CASSERTGTIGYTF	TGTGCCAGCAGTGAACGGACAGGAACTATTGGCTACACCTTC
NA	TRBV28	NA	TRBJ2-5	CASKGEGTQYF	TGTGCCAGCAAGGGGGAAGGGACCCAGTACTTC
NA	TRBV7-6	TRBD1	TRBJ1-2	CASSLGAGGLYGYTF	TGTGCCAGCAGCTTAGGGGCAGGGGGTCTCTATGGCTACACCTTC
NA	TRBV28	NA	TRBJ1-1	CASSLSNTEAFF	TGTGCCAGCAGTTTGAGCAACACTGAAGCTTTCTTT